The 9 T cell receptor beta chains below were found in one sample sequenced in a study of naive and memory T cell subsets. An equimolar mix of two oligonucleotides served as the beta constant-region primer for TRBC1 and TRBC2. Four rounds of PCR amplified the ligated cDNA using nested alpha and beta constant-region primers plus SP2. In TCRdb, the UMI-ligation and nested PCR reads were re-called with MiXCR into one record per CDR3 protein. This sample carries 120,000 to 150,000 distinct CDR3 sequences, about 23% of them seen once, and the ten largest clones take roughly 0.1%. Which antigens these TCRs recognize remains unknown. Notes on the study in general: A few larger clonotypes appeared in naive repertoires, especially CD8, possibly memory cells re-expressing CD45RA.

Sequenced input: naive CD4+ T cells from blood. All receptors come from a human donor in good health.

The chain is built from TRBV29-1 and TRBJ2-5; possible D gene TRBD2, 6 bases. V lost 8 bases, J lost 5 bases, and 15 bases lay in between. The CDR3 sequence is 12 residues long. Germline V gene sequence: CDR1 SQVTM, CDR2 ANQGSEA. This CDR3 is CSSVRAGETQYF. Written as DNA, the CDR3 is TGCAGCTCCGTCCGGGCGGGGGAGACCCAGTACTTC.

This chain uses TRBV29-1 with TRBJ2-3, with D perhaps matching TRBD1 (6 bases). Germline V lookup: CDR1 SQVTM, CDR2 ANQGSEA. The CDR3 spans 14 residues. With 4 bases removed from V and 2 bases from J, the gap between germline ends came to 13 bases. The chain's CDR3 is CSVGLDRYTDTQYF. CDR3 sequence (DNA): TGCAGCGTTGGACTGGACAGATACACAGATACGCAGTATTTT.

This clonotype was counted many times. The chain carries TRBV7-8 and TRBJ2-7; no reliable D call. This CDR3 is built from 13 residues. Trimming stripped 3 bases from V and 4 bases from J, with 10 bases between. Germline CDR1 and CDR2: SGHVS and FQNEAQ. The CDR3 loop is CASSLARDYEQYF. The CDR3 DNA follows: TGTGCCAGCAGCTTGGCTAGGGATTACGAGCAGTACTTC. The variable domain in full, completed from reference TRBV7-8 and TRBJ2-7, reads GAGVSQSPRYKVAKRGQDVALRCDPISGHVSLFWYQQALGQGPEFLTYFQNEAQLDKSGLPSDRFFAERPEGSVSTLKIQRTQQEDSAVYLCASSLARDYEQYFGPGTRLTVT.

CDR3 amino acids: CASSNRGGETQYF. As DNA, the CDR3 is TGTGCCAGCAGCAATCGCGGGGGAGAGACCCAGTACTTC. J is TRBJ2-5 and V is TRBV21-1; the table calls TRBD1, which could not be checked here. TRBV21-1 is labeled a pseudogene. This CDR3 is built from 13 residues.

In its sample, this clonotype was seen many times. The CDR3 nucleotides are TGTGCCAGCAGAACCCCTTTGGGACTAGCGGGAGGTTGGACAGATACGCAGTATTTT. It is translated as CASRTPLGLAGGWTDTQYF. The genes are TRBV6-2 or TRBV6-3 and TRBJ2-3; 15 nucleotides agree with TRBD2. Germline CDR1 reads MNHEY; CDR2 reads SVGEGT. The CDR3 runs to 19 residues. Germline trimming cut 6 bases from V and 3 bases from J; bases unmatched to any gene: 13.

This clonotype was picked up a small number of times. The CDR3 is CASSQEGRASPSAGELFF. The DNA of the CDR3 is TGTGCCAGCAGCCAAGAAGGCAGGGCAAGTCCATCTGCCGGGGAGCTGTTTTTT. This rearrangement joins TRBV3-1 to TRBJ2-2; possible D gene TRBD1, 5 bases. Trimming removed 0 bases from V and 6 bases from J, with 20 bases in between. The germline CDR1 and CDR2 sequences are LGHDT and YNNKEL (reference sequence). The CDR3 contains 18 residues.

The sample holds a few counts of this clonotype. The genes are TRBV28 and TRBJ2-3, with unresolved D. CDR1 is MDHEN, CDR2 SYDVKM, per germline. The CDR3 extends over 13 amino acids. The V end was cut by 5 bases, the J end by 9 bases, with 15 bases between. The CDR3, as DNA: TGTGCCAGCAGTATCCCGGAAAGCCCCACGCAGTATTTT. It specifies CASSIPESPTQYF.

This clonotype has more than one count but fewer than ten. The chain recombines TRBV6-1 with TRBJ2-1; D call uncertain. Germline loops: CDR1 MNHNS, CDR2 SASEGT. Trimming shortened V by 2 bases and J by 7 bases, and 18 bases separated the two germline ends. This CDR3 contains 16 residues. The CDR3 here is CASSERARNFANEQFF. CDR3 nucleotide sequence: TGTGCCAGCAGTGAAAGGGCAAGGAATTTCGCGAATGAGCAGTTCTTC.

In this sample, this clonotype turned up many times. The chain carries TRBV6-1 and TRBJ2-3, with 9 nucleotides matching TRBD2. The junction had 14 bases not matched to a gene; V was cut back by 7 bases and J by 0 bases. In germline, CDR1 is MNHNS, CDR2 SASEGT. This CDR3 contains 18 residues. The CDR3 nucleotides read TGTGCCAGCATACGCGCGGGAGGGCAAACCTTTAGCACAGATACGCAGTATTTT. As protein: CASIRAGGQTFSTDTQYF.